The 8 T cell receptor beta chains below all came from one sample that was sequenced in a study of cytomegalovirus exposure and HLA in healthy donors. PCR was performed using 60 Vbeta and 13 Jbeta primers. Generated by immunoSEQ multiplex PCR, the TCRdb table keeps only in-frame clones and is missing some. Here the sample spans 140,000 or so clones, over 65% being singletons. The sequenced sample was PBMCs. These receptors originate from a woman in her twenties or thirties in good health and CMV-seronegative.

The rearrangement links TRBV9 to TRBJ2-5, with 9 bases that match TRBD1. The V gene's germline CDR1 is SGDLS and CDR2 YYNGEE. J lost 3 bases, V lost 4 bases, and 4 bases had no gene match. The CDR3 is made up of 14 amino acids. For the CDR3, the DNA is TGTGCCAGCAGCCCCAGGACAGGGGAAGAGACCCAGTACTTC. Protein: CASSPRTGEETQYF. Full variable domain (missing parts from reference TRBV9 and TRBJ2-5): DSGVTQTPKHLITATGQRVTLRCSPRSGDLSVYWYQQSLDQGLQFLIQYYNGEERAKGNILERFSAQQFPDLHSELNLSSLELGDSALYFCASSPRTGEETQYFGPGTRLLVL.

This clone was seen once. The CDR3 coding sequence is TGTGCCAGCAGTGATCTTGGACAGGGGGCGGGGTACACCTTC. This translates into CASSDLGQGAGYTF. The gene calls are TRBV2 and TRBJ1-2; 11 positions agree with TRBD1. J was trimmed by 11 bases and V by 3 bases; bases with no gene match: 8. Germline-derived CDR1 and CDR2 are SNHLY and FYNNEI. This CDR3 region has 14 residues.

The J gene is TRBJ1-1, the V gene TRBV6-6; tentative D call: TRBD1 (5 bases). Germline-derived CDR1 and CDR2 are MNHNY and SVGAGI (reference sequence). The CDR3 is made up of 14 amino acids. Trimming took 6 bases from V and 3 from J, leaving 14 bases between them. The CDR3 here is CASSRRGGYTEAFF. CDR3 nucleotides: TGTGCCAGCAGCCGGAGGGGCGGATACACTGAAGCTTTCTTT.

The table lists this clone with a few counts. V is TRBV11-3 and J is TRBJ2-1, with TRBD2 identical over 8 bases. CDR1 and CDR2 (germline): SGHNT, YENEEA. The ends lost 4 bases at V and 3 bases at J; junction bases unmatched: 2. The CDR3 runs 14 residues. The CDR3 loop reads CASSSGRGYNEQFF. The CDR3 nucleotides are TGTGCCAGCAGCTCCGGGAGGGGCTACAATGAGCAGTTCTTC.

A remark on this clone: The sample has other DNA sequences that encode this CDR3 too. The chain combines TRBV18 with TRBJ2-7; 10 bases fit TRBD1. CDR1 and CDR2 from the germline V gene are KGHSH and LQKENI. The CDR3 has 15 amino acids. V trimming: 3 bases; J trimming: 0 bases; junction bases outside the gene matches: 2. Here the CDR3 DNA reads TGTGCCAGCTCACCGGGACAGGGGAGCTCCTACGAGCAGTACGTC. Amino acids: CASSPGQGSSYEQYV.

V and J are TRBV28 and TRBJ2-5, with D maybe TRBD2 (5 bases). This CDR3 has 12 residues. Germline assignment: CDR1 MDHEN and CDR2 SYDVKM. V lost 7 bases and J lost 2, with 8 bases in between. CDR3 sequence (DNA): TGTGCCAGCACCGACTATCAAGAGACCCAGTACTTC. It translates to CASTDYQETQYF.

The chain carries TRBV1 and TRBJ1-6; TRBD1 was called by the table and not checked on the DNA. TRBV1 is a known pseudogene. The CDR3 covers 13 residues. The chain's CDR3 is CTSSQAVDSPLHF. Written as DNA, the CDR3 is TGCACCAGCAGCCAGGCTGTTGATTCACCCCTCCACTTT.

This clone was found a few times. This chain uses TRBV27 with TRBJ2-7; 7 bases agree with TRBD1. V shed 5 bases, J shed 6 bases, and the junction held 16 bases outside the gene matches. Germline CDR1 MNHEY, CDR2 SMNVEV (reference sequence). The length of the CDR3 is 16 residues. In nucleotides, the CDR3 is TGTGCCAGCAGTCCCCCCAGGGGGTGCCCGCCGTGCGAGCAGTACGTC. Its translation is CASSPPRGCPPCEQYV.